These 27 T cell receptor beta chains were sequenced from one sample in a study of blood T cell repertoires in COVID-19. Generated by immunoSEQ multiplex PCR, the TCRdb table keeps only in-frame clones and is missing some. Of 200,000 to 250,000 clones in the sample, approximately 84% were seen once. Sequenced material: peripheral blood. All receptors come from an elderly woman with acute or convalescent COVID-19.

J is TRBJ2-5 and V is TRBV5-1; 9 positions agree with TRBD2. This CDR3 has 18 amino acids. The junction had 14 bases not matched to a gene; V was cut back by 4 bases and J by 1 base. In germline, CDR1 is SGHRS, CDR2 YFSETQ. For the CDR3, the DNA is TGCGCCAGCAGCCTGGCGGGAGGGGGCGGGGGCCTCCAAGAGACCCAGTACTTC. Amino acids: CASSLAGGGGGLQETQYF.

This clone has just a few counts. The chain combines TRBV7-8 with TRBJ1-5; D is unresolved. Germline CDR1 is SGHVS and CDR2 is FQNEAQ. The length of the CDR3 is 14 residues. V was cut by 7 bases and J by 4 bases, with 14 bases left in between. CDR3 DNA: TGTGCCAGCACCTCCGCGGGGAGGAATCAGCCCCAGCATTTT. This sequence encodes CASTSAGRNQPQHF. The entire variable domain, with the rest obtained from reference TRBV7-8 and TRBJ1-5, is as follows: GAGVSQSPRYKVAKRGQDVALRCDPISGHVSLFWYQQALGQGPEFLTYFQNEAQLDKSGLPSDRFFAERPEGSVSTLKIQRTQQEDSAVYLCASTSAGRNQPQHFGDGTRLSIL.

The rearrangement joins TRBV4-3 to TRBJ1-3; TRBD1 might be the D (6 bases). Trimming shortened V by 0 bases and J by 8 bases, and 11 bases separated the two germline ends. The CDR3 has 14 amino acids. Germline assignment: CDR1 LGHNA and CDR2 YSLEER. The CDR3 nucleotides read TGCGCCAGCAGCCAAGATCGTGAGGGGGACACCATATATTTT. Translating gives CASSQDREGDTIYF.

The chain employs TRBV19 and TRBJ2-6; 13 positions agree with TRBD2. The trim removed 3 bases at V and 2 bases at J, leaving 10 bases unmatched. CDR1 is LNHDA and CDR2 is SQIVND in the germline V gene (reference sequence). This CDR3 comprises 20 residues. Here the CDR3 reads CASSISRTSGRLAGANVLTF. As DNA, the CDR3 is TGTGCCAGTAGTATCTCCCGGACTAGCGGGAGATTAGCTGGGGCCAACGTCCTGACTTTC. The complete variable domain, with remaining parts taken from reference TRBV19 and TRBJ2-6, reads DGGITQSPKYLFRKEGQNVTLSCEQNLNHDAMYWYRQDPGQGLRLIYYSQIVNDFQKGDIAEGYSVSREKKESFPLTVTSAQKNPTAFYLCASSISRTSGRLAGANVLTFGAGSRLTVL.

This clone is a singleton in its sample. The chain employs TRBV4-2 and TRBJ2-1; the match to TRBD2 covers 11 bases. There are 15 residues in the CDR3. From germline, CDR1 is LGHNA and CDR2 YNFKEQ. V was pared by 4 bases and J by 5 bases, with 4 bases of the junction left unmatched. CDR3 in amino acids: CASSPLAGGDNEQFF. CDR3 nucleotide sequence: TGTGCCAGCAGCCCCCTAGCGGGGGGCGACAATGAGCAGTTCTTC.

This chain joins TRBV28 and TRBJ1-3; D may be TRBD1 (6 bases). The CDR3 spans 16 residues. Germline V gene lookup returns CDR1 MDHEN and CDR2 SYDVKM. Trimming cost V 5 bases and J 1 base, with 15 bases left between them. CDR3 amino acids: CASSLRLGGSGNTIYF. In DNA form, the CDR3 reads TGTGCCAGCAGTCTGAGGTTAGGGGGTTCTGGAAACACCATATATTTT.

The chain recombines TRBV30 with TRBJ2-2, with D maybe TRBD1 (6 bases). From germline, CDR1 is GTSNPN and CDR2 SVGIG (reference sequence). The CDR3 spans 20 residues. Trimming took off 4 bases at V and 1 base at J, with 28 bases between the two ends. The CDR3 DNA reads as TGTGCCTGGACCAAACTCCGGCCGGGGCAGGGGCTTCTGAACACCGGGGAGCTGTTTTTT. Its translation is CAWTKLRPGQGLLNTGELFF. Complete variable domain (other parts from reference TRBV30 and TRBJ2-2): SQTIHQWPATLVQPVGSPLSLECTVEGTSNPNLYWYRQAAGRGLQLLFYSVGIGQISSEVPQNLSASRPQDRQFILSSKKLLLSDSGFYLCAWTKLRPGQGLLNTGELFFGEGSRLTVL.

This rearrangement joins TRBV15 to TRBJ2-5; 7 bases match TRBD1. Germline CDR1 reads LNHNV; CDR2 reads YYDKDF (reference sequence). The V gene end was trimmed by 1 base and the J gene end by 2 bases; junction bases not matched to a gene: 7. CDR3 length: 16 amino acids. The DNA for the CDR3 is TGTGCCACCAGCAGAGGGGATAAGGGACAGCAAGAGACCCAGTACTTC. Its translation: CATSRGDKGQQETQYF.

The CDR3, as DNA: TGTGCCAGCAGTCTAATGGGGGGGAACACCGGGGAGCTGTTTTTT. Its protein is CASSLMGGNTGELFF. The chain joins TRBV7-6 to TRBJ2-2; the D gene is possibly TRBD2 (6 bases). This CDR3 comprises 15 residues. Trimming stripped 6 bases from V and 1 base from J, with 12 bases between. CDR1 and CDR2 (germline): SGHVS, FNYEAQ.

The CDR3 sequence is CASSQRTSGVNEQFF. For the CDR3, the DNA is TGTGCCAGCAGCCAAAGGACTAGCGGGGTCAATGAGCAGTTCTTC. J is TRBJ2-1 and V is TRBV13; TRBD2 aligns across 12 bases. V lost 5 bases and J lost 6; bases outside the gene matches: 5. Germline values: CDR1 PRHDT, CDR2 FYEKMQ (reference sequence). CDR3 length: 15 amino acids.

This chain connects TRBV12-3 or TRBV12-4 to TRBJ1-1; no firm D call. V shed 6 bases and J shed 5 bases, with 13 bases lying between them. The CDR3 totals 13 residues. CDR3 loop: CASRPEPGTEAFF. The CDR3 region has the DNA TGTGCCAGCAGGCCCGAGCCGGGAACTGAAGCTTTCTTT.

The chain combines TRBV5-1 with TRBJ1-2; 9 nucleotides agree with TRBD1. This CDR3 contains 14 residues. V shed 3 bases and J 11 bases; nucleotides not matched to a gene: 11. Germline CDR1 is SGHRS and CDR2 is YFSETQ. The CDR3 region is CASSSTGTGSQYTF. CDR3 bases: TGCGCCAGCAGCTCTACCGGGACAGGGTCACAATACACCTTC. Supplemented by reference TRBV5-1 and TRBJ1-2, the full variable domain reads KAGVTQTPRYLIKTRGQQVTLSCSPISGHRSVSWYQQTPGQGLQFLFEYFSETQRNKGNFPGRFSGRQFSNSRSEMNVSTLELGDSALYLCASSSTGTGSQYTFGSGTRLTVV.

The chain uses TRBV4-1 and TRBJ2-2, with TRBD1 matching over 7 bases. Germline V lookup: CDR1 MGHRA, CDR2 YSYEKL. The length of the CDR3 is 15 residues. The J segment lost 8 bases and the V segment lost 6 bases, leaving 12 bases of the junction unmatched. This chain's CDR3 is CASSTGVAQRGELFF. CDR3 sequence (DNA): TGCGCCAGCAGTACAGGGGTCGCACAAAGAGGGGAGCTGTTTTTT.

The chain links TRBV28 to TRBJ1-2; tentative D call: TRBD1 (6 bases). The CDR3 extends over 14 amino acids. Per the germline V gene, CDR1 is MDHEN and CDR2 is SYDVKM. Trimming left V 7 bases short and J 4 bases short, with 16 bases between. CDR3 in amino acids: CASTEKGVGYGYTF. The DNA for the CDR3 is TGTGCCAGCACCGAAAAGGGGGTTGGCTATGGCTACACCTTC.

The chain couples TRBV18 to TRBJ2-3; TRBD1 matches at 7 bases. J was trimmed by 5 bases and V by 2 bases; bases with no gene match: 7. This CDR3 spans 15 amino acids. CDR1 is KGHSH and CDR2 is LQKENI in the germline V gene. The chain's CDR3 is CASSPSPDRQDTQYF. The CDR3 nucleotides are TGTGCCAGCTCACCATCCCCGGACAGGCAAGATACGCAGTATTTT.

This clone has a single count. CDR3 sequence (DNA): TGTGCCTGGAGTCCAGCGGGACTAGCGGGCTCCTACGAGCAGTACTTC. The encoded protein is CAWSPAGLAGSYEQYF. This chain links TRBV30 with TRBJ2-7; TRBD2 matches at 12 bases. After removal of 2 bases from V and 0 bases from J, the junction contained 5 bases not matched to a gene. This CDR3 comprises 16 residues. Germline V gene lookup returns CDR1 GTSNPN and CDR2 SVGIG (reference sequence). The variable domain in full, completed from reference TRBV30 and TRBJ2-7, reads SQTIHQWPATLVQPVGSPLSLECTVEGTSNPNLYWYRQAAGRGLQLLFYSVGIGQISSEVPQNLSASRPQDRQFILSSKKLLLSDSGFYLCAWSPAGLAGSYEQYFGPGTRLTVT.

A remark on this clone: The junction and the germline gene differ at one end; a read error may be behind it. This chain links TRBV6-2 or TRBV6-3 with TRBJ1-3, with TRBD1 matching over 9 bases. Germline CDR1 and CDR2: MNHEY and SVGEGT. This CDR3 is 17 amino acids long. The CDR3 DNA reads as TGTGCCAGCAGTCACTCACCGGGACAGGGTTACGGAAACACCATATATTTT. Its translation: CASSHSPGQGYGNTIYF.

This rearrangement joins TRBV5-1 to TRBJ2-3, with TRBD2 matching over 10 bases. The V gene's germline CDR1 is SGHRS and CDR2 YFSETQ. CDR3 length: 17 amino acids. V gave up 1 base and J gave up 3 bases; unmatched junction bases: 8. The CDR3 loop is CASSLTSSGGGTDTQYF. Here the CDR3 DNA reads TGCGCCAGCAGCTTGACGTCTAGCGGGGGCGGGACAGATACGCAGTATTTT.

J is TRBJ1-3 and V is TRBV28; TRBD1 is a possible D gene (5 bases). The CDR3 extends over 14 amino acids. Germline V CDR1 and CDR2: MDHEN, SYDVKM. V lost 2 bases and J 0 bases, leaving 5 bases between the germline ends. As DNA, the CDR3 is TGTGCCAGCAGTTTACAGGGCTCTGGAAACACCATATATTTT. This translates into CASSLQGSGNTIYF.

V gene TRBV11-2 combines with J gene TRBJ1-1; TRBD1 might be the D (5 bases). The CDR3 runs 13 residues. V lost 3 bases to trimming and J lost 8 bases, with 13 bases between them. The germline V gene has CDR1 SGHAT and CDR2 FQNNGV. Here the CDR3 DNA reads TGTGCCAGCAGCTTTCCCCGACAGACCGAAGCTTTCTTT. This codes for CASSFPRQTEAFF.

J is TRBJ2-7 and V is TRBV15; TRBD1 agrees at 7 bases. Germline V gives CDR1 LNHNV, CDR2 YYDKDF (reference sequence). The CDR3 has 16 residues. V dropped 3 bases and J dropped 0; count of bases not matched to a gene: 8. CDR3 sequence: CATSSTTGLYSYEQYF. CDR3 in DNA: TGTGCCACCAGCAGTACGACAGGGCTCTACTCCTACGAGCAGTACTTC.

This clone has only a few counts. The CDR3 here is CASSPGGGRGRYGYTF. The CDR3 DNA follows: TGTGCCAGCAGCCCAGGGGGTGGCAGGGGGCGTTATGGCTACACCTTC. The chain links TRBV7-2 to TRBJ1-2; the match to TRBD1 covers 8 bases. The germline gives CDR1 SGHTA, CDR2 FQGNSA. J was trimmed by 5 bases and V by 5 bases; bases with no gene match: 13. The CDR3 sequence is 16 residues long.

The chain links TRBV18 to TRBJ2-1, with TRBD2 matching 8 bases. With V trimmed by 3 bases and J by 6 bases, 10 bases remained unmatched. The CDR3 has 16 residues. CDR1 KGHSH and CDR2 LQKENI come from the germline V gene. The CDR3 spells CASSPIAGTRGNEQFF. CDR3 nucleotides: TGTGCCAGCTCACCCATCGCCGGGACTAGAGGCAATGAGCAGTTCTTC.

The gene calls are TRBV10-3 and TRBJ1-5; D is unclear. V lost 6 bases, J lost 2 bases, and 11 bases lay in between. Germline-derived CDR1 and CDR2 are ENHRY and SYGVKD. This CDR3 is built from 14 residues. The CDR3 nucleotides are TGTGCCATCAGCCCGGGTGTAGGCAATCAGCCCCAGCATTTT. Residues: CAISPGVGNQPQHF.

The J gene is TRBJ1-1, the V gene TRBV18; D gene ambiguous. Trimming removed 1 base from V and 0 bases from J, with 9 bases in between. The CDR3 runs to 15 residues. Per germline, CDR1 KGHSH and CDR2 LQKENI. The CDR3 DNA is TGTGCCAGCTCACCACTTGAGGAGGTGAACACTGAAGCTTTCTTT. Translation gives CASSPLEEVNTEAFF.

The CDR3 nucleotides read TGTGCCACCCCCCCCGAGGAAGAGCAGTACTTC. Translating gives CATPPEEEQYF. The rearrangement joins TRBV19 to TRBJ2-7; D is undetermined. Germline V gene data show CDR1 as LNHDA and CDR2 as SQIVND (reference sequence). The CDR3 loop spans 11 amino acids. Between the trimmed V and J ends, which lost 10 bases and 7 bases, there was a span of 14 bases.

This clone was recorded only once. This CDR3 is CASSLAPQREQYF. The CDR3 nucleotides read TGTGCCAGCAGCTTAGCGCCGCAGCGCGAGCAGTACTTC. The rearrangement joins TRBV7-3 to TRBJ2-7; D not certain. Germline loops: CDR1 SGHTA, CDR2 FQGTGA. The germline V and J ends were trimmed by 2 bases and 6 bases, with 11 bases remaining between them. This CDR3 comprises 13 residues. Supplemented by reference TRBV7-3 and TRBJ2-7, the full variable domain reads GAGVSQTPSNKVTEKGKYVELRCDPISGHTALYWYRQSLGQGPEFLIYFQGTGAADDSGLPNDRFFAVRPEGSVSTLKIQRTERGDSAVYLCASSLAPQREQYFGPGTRLTVT.